The 26 T cell receptor beta chains in this list originate from one sample, sequenced in a study of T-cell memory formation after mild COVID-19. From the 5' RACE reads, TCRdb called clonotypes with MiXCR, one entry per CDR3 protein. This table holds some 350,000 distinct CDR3 sequences, 15% to 20% found once. Sequenced sample: PBMCs or a T cell subset sorted from them (not recorded which). The receptors were sampled from a young man who had mild COVID-19 (a few samples of this study predate the infection). Cell type and time point are not known.

This clonotype was seen only a few times. The chain uses TRBV4-2 and TRBJ2-5, with TRBD2 matching over 11 bases. Germline CDR1 LGHNA, CDR2 YNFKEQ. With 2 bases clipped from V and 3 bases from J, the junction kept 2 bases outside the gene matches. The CDR3 covers 15 residues. The CDR3 sequence: CASSQPTSGEETQYF. DNA of the CDR3: TGTGCCAGCAGCCAACCGACTAGCGGGGAAGAGACCCAGTACTTC.

The J gene is TRBJ2-3, the V gene TRBV4-3; D gene ambiguous. From germline, CDR1 is LGHNA and CDR2 YSLEER. With 1 base removed from V and 4 bases from J, the gap between germline ends came to 6 bases. CDR3 length equals 13 residues. CDR3 region: CASSQGAPDTQYF. The CDR3 DNA sequence: TGCGCCAGCAGCCAAGGTGCTCCAGATACGCAGTATTTT.

This rearrangement joins TRBV29-1 to TRBJ1-1, with a possible D match to TRBD1 (5 bases). This CDR3 comprises 13 residues. V dropped 4 bases and J dropped 10 bases, with 19 bases sitting between them. Germline CDR1 SQVTM, CDR2 ANQGSEA. The CDR3 spells CSVAAGGNGLAFF. CDR3 DNA sequence: TGCAGCGTTGCAGCGGGGGGAAATGGGTTAGCTTTCTTT.

This clonotype was picked up a small number of times. The chain combines TRBV5-6 with TRBJ1-2; unclear D gene. The germline V gene encodes CDR1 SGHDT and CDR2 YYEEEE. Trimming cost V 4 bases and J 1 base, with 2 bases left between them. This CDR3 is 11 amino acids long. The CDR3 here is CASSINYGYTF. In DNA, the CDR3 is TGTGCCAGCAGCATTAACTATGGCTACACCTTC.

This chain uses TRBV7-9 with TRBJ2-1, with D possibly matching TRBD1 (5 bases). Per germline, CDR1 SEHNR and CDR2 FQNEAQ (reference sequence). The CDR3 consists of 16 residues. V lost 1 base to trimming and J lost 9 bases, with 19 bases between them. The CDR3 DNA reads TGTGCCAGCAGCTTAGGGCAGGGATCTCCCTCTGGTGAGCAGTTCTTC. The encoded protein is CASSLGQGSPSGEQFF.

This clonotype has a handful of counts. The V gene is TRBV9, the J gene TRBJ2-2; D remains ambiguous. This CDR3 spans 14 amino acids. Trimming took off 0 bases at V and 4 bases at J, with 7 bases between the two ends. The V gene's germline CDR1 is SGDLS and CDR2 YYNGEE. The CDR3 protein is CASSVAETTGELFF. The CDR3, as DNA: TGTGCCAGCAGCGTAGCGGAAACCACCGGGGAGCTGTTTTTT.

V gene TRBV28 combines with J gene TRBJ1-2; D not certain. CDR1 and CDR2 from the germline V gene are MDHEN and SYDVKM. V was pared by 4 bases and J by 4 bases, with 7 bases between. This CDR3 contains 12 residues. The CDR3 coding sequence is TGTGCCAGCAGTTGGGGAACCTATGGCTACACCTTC. Translating gives CASSWGTYGYTF.

This clonotype has a single count. The genes are TRBV3-1 and TRBJ2-3, with 8 bases lining up with TRBD1. The V and J ends lost 5 bases and 2 bases, in that order; junction bases with no gene match: 6. Germline V gene data show CDR1 as LGHDT and CDR2 as YNNKEL (reference sequence). This CDR3 spans 15 amino acids. CDR3 in DNA: TGTGCCAGCAGCGGCGGACAGGGCAACACAGATACGCAGTATTTT. It is translated as CASSGGQGNTDTQYF.

At least ten counts were recorded for this clonotype. The V gene is TRBV5-1, the J gene TRBJ2-7, with 10 bases fitting TRBD1. In germline, CDR1 is SGHRS, CDR2 YFSETQ. J lost 6 bases, V lost 0 bases, and 0 bases had no gene match. The CDR3 is 13 residues long. The CDR3 sequence is CASSLGDRGEQYF. For the CDR3, the DNA is TGCGCCAGCAGCTTGGGGGACAGGGGCGAGCAGTACTTC.

The chain joins TRBV7-2 to TRBJ1-2; D call uncertain. Trimming removed 5 bases at V and 2 bases at J, with 15 bases between. The CDR3 is 15 residues long. Germline V lookup: CDR1 SGHTA, CDR2 FQGNSA. The CDR3, as DNA: TGTGCCAGCAGCCCTACCCCGGGCCCAAACTATGGCTACACCTTC. Protein product: CASSPTPGPNYGYTF.

This chain uses TRBV11-2 with TRBJ2-3, with D perhaps assigned TRBD1 or TRBD2 (5 bases each). Trimming took off 3 bases at V and 4 bases at J, with 14 bases between the two ends. The CDR3 totals 15 residues. Germline V CDR1 and CDR2: SGHAT, FQNNGV. The CDR3 is CASSFWDPQADTQYF. CDR3 DNA sequence: TGTGCCAGCAGCTTCTGGGACCCCCAGGCAGATACGCAGTATTTT. Full variable domain (outside the CDR3, taken from reference TRBV11-2 and TRBJ2-3): EAGVAQSPRYKIIEKRQSVAFWCNPISGHATLYWYQQILGQGPKLLIQFQNNGVVDDSQLPKDRFSAERLKGVDSTLKIQPAKLEDSAVYLCASSFWDPQADTQYFGPGTRLTVL.

This clonotype was counted a few times. CDR3 loop: CSAPSGRGLDEQYF. CDR3 sequence (DNA): TGCAGTGCCCCTTCTGGCAGGGGCTTGGACGAGCAGTACTTC. This chain uses TRBV20-1 with TRBJ2-7; weak D call: TRBD1 (6 bases). V lost 6 bases to trimming and J lost 5 bases, with 20 bases between them. CDR3 length: 14 amino acids. Germline V gene data show CDR1 as DFQATT and CDR2 as SNEGSKA (reference sequence).

This clonotype showed up just a few times. The chain combines TRBV12-3 or TRBV12-4 with TRBJ2-7; D not certain. V dropped 5 bases and J dropped 4 bases, with 6 bases sitting between them. The CDR3 consists of 11 residues. DNA of the CDR3: TGTGCCAGCAGTACTCAATACGAGCAGTACTTC. Protein product: CASSTQYEQYF.

This clonotype was detected only a few times. The rearrangement joins TRBV7-2 to TRBJ1-2, with D perhaps matching TRBD1 (6 bases). V shed 5 bases and J shed 7 bases, with 23 bases lying between them. The CDR3 contains 16 residues. Germline CDR1 is SGHTA and CDR2 is FQGNSA. The CDR3 DNA follows: TGTGCCAGCAGCCAAGTTAGGGCACAGGGCCGTCGTGGCTACACCTTC. Translated, it gives CASSQVRAQGRRGYTF.

This clonotype appeared a few times. This chain joins TRBV9 and TRBJ2-3; D gene uncertain. The CDR3 covers 15 residues. The ends were cut back, 3 bases at V and 4 bases at J, with 15 bases in the middle. Germline CDR1 SGDLS, CDR2 YYNGEE. The DNA for the CDR3 is TGTGCCAGCAGCGCAAATCACCGGGCCTCAGATACGCAGTATTTT. It encodes CASSANHRASDTQYF.

V is TRBV5-4 and J is TRBJ1-1; D gene unclear. The CDR3 covers 15 residues. V dropped 0 bases and J dropped 1 base, with 10 bases sitting between them. Germline values: CDR1 SGHNT, CDR2 YYREEE (reference sequence). DNA for the CDR3: TGTGCCAGCAGCTTGGTGGCCAGCAAGAACACTGAAGCTTTCTTT. It translates to CASSLVASKNTEAFF.

This clonotype has more than one count but fewer than ten. The chain links TRBV9 to TRBJ1-4; D is unresolved. CDR3 size: 15 residues. With 0 bases removed from V and 0 bases from J, the gap between germline ends came to 6 bases. Germline V gene data show CDR1 as SGDLS and CDR2 as YYNGEE. The CDR3: CASSVGVTTNEKLFF. CDR3 DNA: TGTGCCAGCAGCGTAGGGGTGACAACTAATGAAAAACTGTTTTTT.

This clonotype has only a few counts. The chain couples TRBV5-1 to TRBJ2-1; the match to TRBD1 covers 9 bases. This CDR3 is built from 16 residues. Losses at the gene ends were 4 bases for V and 1 base for J; bases not matched to a gene: 6. The V gene's germline CDR1 is SGHRS and CDR2 YFSETQ. CDR3 sequence: CASSPGTGNSYNEQFF. In nucleotides, the CDR3 is TGCGCCAGCAGCCCGGGGACAGGGAATTCCTACAATGAGCAGTTCTTC. The whole variable domain, filled in from reference TRBV5-1 and TRBJ2-1, reads KAGVTQTPRYLIKTRGQQVTLSCSPISGHRSVSWYQQTPGQGLQFLFEYFSETQRNKGNFPGRFSGRQFSNSRSEMNVSTLELGDSALYLCASSPGTGNSYNEQFFGPGTRLTVL.

Note on this clonotype: A much larger clone differs by one base, so this may be a read error. The V and J genes are TRBV12-3 or TRBV12-4 and TRBJ1-1, with TRBD1 matching 9 bases. The CDR3 is 14 amino acids. With 1 base clipped from V and 4 bases from J, the junction kept 1 base outside the gene matches. The CDR3 nucleotides read TGTGCCAGCAGTTTAGTGACAGGGGGCACTGAAGCTTTCTTT. This translates into CASSLVTGGTEAFF.

The genes are TRBV4-1 and TRBJ1-5; D unresolved. V dropped 0 bases and J dropped 5 bases, with 11 bases sitting between them. Germline V gene data show CDR1 as MGHRA and CDR2 as YSYEKL. The length of the CDR3 is 15 residues. DNA of the CDR3: TGCGCCAGCAGCCAAGAAGGAGGGCGCTATCAGCCCCAGCATTTT. This gives the protein CASSQEGGRYQPQHF.

Only a few counts were recorded for this clonotype. This rearrangement joins TRBV20-1 to TRBJ1-1, with D possibly being TRBD1 (5 bases). The CDR3 consists of 14 residues. The V gene's germline CDR1 is DFQATT and CDR2 SNEGSKA (reference sequence). Trimming took 3 bases from V and 1 from J, leaving 12 bases between them. CDR3 coding DNA: TGCAGTGCTAGCAGCGGGACGACGAACACTGAAGCTTTCTTT. The encoded protein is CSASSGTTNTEAFF.

This chain links TRBV12-3 or TRBV12-4 with TRBJ2-5; 11 bases match TRBD1. Trimming cost V 7 bases and J 5 bases; bases outside gene matches: 9. This CDR3 comprises 15 residues. The DNA of the CDR3 is TGTGCCAGCACCCCCGGGACAGGGGGACGCGAGACCCAGTACTTC. Residues: CASTPGTGGRETQYF.

The chain joins TRBV11-2 to TRBJ2-5, with D uncertain. Germline CDR1 reads SGHAT; CDR2 reads FQNNGV. The CDR3 contains 14 residues. Trimming took 1 base from V and 3 from J, leaving 9 bases between them. This CDR3 is CASSLAGWEETQYF. The DNA for the CDR3 is TGTGCCAGCAGCTTAGCTGGGTGGGAAGAGACCCAGTACTTC.

This clonotype came up a few times. The chain couples TRBV4-3 to TRBJ2-3; 9 bases line up with TRBD2. Germline trimming cut 0 bases from V and 8 bases from J; bases unmatched to any gene: 12. This CDR3 is 17 amino acids long. The germline CDR1 and CDR2 sequences are LGHNA and YSLEER. The CDR3 DNA follows: TGCGCCAGCAGCCAAGATTCCCAGCGGGGGGACCCAGTTACGCAGTATTTT. It codes for CASSQDSQRGDPVTQYF.

The chain joins TRBV7-8 to TRBJ1-1; tentatively, D is TRBD1 (5 bases). The V end was cut by 1 base, the J end by 5 bases, with 14 bases between. The CDR3 contains 15 residues. The germline V gene has CDR1 SGHVS and CDR2 FQNEAQ. CDR3 loop: CASSLEFLGGTEAFF. The CDR3 DNA sequence: TGTGCCAGCAGCTTAGAGTTCTTGGGGGGGACTGAAGCTTTCTTT.

This clonotype has a handful of counts. The rearrangement links TRBV9 to TRBJ2-7, with D perhaps TRBD2 (5 bases). Germline V lookup: CDR1 SGDLS, CDR2 YYNGEE. This CDR3 has 13 residues. V lost 2 bases and J 3 bases, leaving 9 bases between the germline ends. CDR3 DNA sequence: TGTGCCAGCAGCGTTGGACGGGACTACGAGCAGTACGTC. This translates into CASSVGRDYEQYV.